The TCR beta chain described here comes from a study of T cells in Graves' hyperthyroidism and ophthalmopathy. Study background: Before any treatment, at initial diagnosis, peripheral blood was collected.

With a duration under 2 months, the hyperthyroidism was newly diagnosed in patients aged 18 to 65. Together with thyroid ultrasound, orbital computed tomography, serum thyroxine and TRAb, clinical symptoms were used for diagnoses. RNA transcripts provided the source from which TCR beta CDR3 regions were amplified. HTBI primers were the set used in a first-round RT-PCR of the TCR CDR3. Using its own MiXCR run on the multiplex PCR reads, TCRdb lists one record per CDR3 protein. The data hold hundreds of thousands of distinct CDR3 sequences, with approximately 14% observed a single time. This CDR3 region has 17 residues. Looked up from germline, CDR1 is SGHDN and CDR2 is FVKESK. V lost 3 bases and J 2 bases, leaving 14 bases between the germline ends.

The TCR originated in a woman aged 25 to 39 with Graves' hyperthyroidism that later progressed to Graves' ophthalmopathy. Sequencing was performed on blood. The V and J genes are TRBV14 and TRBJ2-6, with D possibly being TRBD1 (5 bases). In DNA, the CDR3 is TGTGCCAGCAGCCAGGGTCAGGGTCGAGCTGGGGCCAACGTCCTGACTTTC. Its protein is CASSQGQGRAGANVLTF.